This T cell receptor (beta chain) was found in a study of T cell clonotyping in hematopoietic cell transplantation. Study-level information: Recipient samples before transplant were obtained post-cytoreduction. Whole-study results and caveats: Broader posttransplant TCR repertoire diversity was predicted by graft donor and pretransplant recipient Inverse Simpson Index values. After transplant, recipient diversity fell while pathologically expanded clonotypes grew through day 180. Few recipient clonotypes overlapped donors; over 97% were de novo at given depth.

This clone was detected only once. Antigen unknown. The time point was: recipient sample about 28 days before transplant, after cytoreduction. Profiled with immunoSEQ multiplex PCR; TCRdb holds only in-frame clones, not every one. The sample has roughly 46,000 clones; roughly 80% are singletons. The TCR was taken from a man aged 55 to 70 with myelodysplastic syndrome. Some clones in this sample may be carry-over from other donors' samples. The specimen was peripheral blood mononuclear cells, collected before stem cell transplant.

CDR3 nucleotide sequence: TGCAGCGTTAGTGGGGGCTACGAGCAGTACTTC. Its protein product is CSVSGGYEQYF. V usage is TRBV29-1 and J usage is TRBJ2-7; D could derive from TRBD1 or TRBD2 (5 bases each). Germline lookup yields CDR1 SQVTM and CDR2 ANQGSEA. Between the trimmed V and J ends, which lost 5 bases and 3 bases, there was a span of 8 bases. This CDR3 is 11 amino acids long.